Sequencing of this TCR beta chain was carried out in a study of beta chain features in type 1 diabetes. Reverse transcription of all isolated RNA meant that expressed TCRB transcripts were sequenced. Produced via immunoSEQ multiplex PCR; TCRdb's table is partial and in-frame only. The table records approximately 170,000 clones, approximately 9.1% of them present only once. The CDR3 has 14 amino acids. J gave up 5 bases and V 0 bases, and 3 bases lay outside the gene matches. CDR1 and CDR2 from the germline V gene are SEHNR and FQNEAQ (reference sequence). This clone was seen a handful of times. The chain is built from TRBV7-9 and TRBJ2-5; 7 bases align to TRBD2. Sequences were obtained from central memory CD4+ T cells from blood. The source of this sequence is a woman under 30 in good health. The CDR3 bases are TGTGCCAGCAGCTTAGCGGGAGGGGAGGAGACCCAGTACTTC. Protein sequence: CASSLAGGEETQYF.